These T cell receptor beta chains were read from a single sample in a study of blood T cell repertoires in COVID-19. Measured with immunoSEQ multiplex PCR; TCRdb has only the in-frame clones, and not every one. The sample lists roughly 170,000 clones, about 85% occurring once. The sample comprised peripheral blood. These receptors were obtained from a woman aged 45-65 years with COVID-19, enrolled during active disease. The CDR3 runs from the conserved cysteine through the conserved F or W. D genes are given only for firm matches. Expanded clones get a size class; other rows say once, few or many, or leave the size out.

TRBV19	TRBJ1-4	NA	NA	TGTGCCAGTAGGGGGTACAGGGATGATGAAAAACTGTTTTTT	CASRGYRDDEKLFF
TRBV4-3	TRBJ2-3	TRBD2	NA	TGCGCCAGCAGCCTTCTAGCGGGGGGGTCTAGCACAGATACGCAGTATTTT	CASSLLAGGSSTDTQYF
TRBV6-5	TRBJ1-1	NA	NA	TGTGCCAGCAGTTACTTATCGAGGTATGAAGCTTTCTTT	CASSYLSRYEAFF
TRBV12-3/TRBV12-4	TRBJ2-1	TRBD1	once	TGTGCCAGCAGAGGACAGGTAAATGAGCAGTTCTTC	CASRGQVNEQFF
TRBV15	TRBJ2-3	TRBD2	once	TGTGCCACCAGCAGAGATCCAGCGGGGGGAATCACAGATACGCAGTATTTT	CATSRDPAGGITDTQYF
TRBV18	TRBJ1-5	TRBD1	NA	TGTGCCAGCTCACCTTCCACAGGGGTCGGGAATCAGCCCCAGCATTTT	CASSPSTGVGNQPQHF
TRBV11-1	TRBJ2-7	NA	NA	TGTGCCAGCAGCCTCGTTGTCGGGGGATCCTACGAGCAGTACTTC	CASSLVVGGSYEQYF
TRBV5-1	TRBJ1-1	NA	NA	TGCGCCAGCAGCACGGACACTAACACTGAAGCTTTCTTT	CASSTDTNTEAFF
TRBV6-5	TRBJ2-1	NA	NA	TGTGCCAGCAGGGGCTGGCGGGGGCCGTACAATGAGCAGTTCTTC	CASRGWRGPYNEQFF
TRBV29-1	TRBJ1-3	NA	NA	TGCAGCGTTAAACAGGCGAACTCTGGAAACACCATATATTTT	CSVKQANSGNTIYF
TRBV7-2	TRBJ2-2	TRBD2	once	TGTGCCAGCAGCTCCACGCCACTAGCGGGGGGGGCAACCGGGGAGCTGTTTTTT	CASSSTPLAGGATGELFF
TRBV13	TRBJ1-1	TRBD1	NA	TGTGCCAGCAGCTTATACAGGGGGACTGAAGCTTTCTTT	CASSLYRGTEAFF
TRBV7-9	TRBJ2-3	NA	NA	TGTGCCAGCAGTTCCCTAGCCCTGAGCACAGATACGCAGTATTTT	CASSSLALSTDTQYF
TRBV4-1	TRBJ1-5	NA	NA	TGCGCCAGCAGCCAAGGTAGCCAGCCCCAGCATTTT	CASSQGSQPQHF
TRBV3-1/TRBV3-2	TRBJ1-6	NA	NA	TGTGCCAGCAGCCAAGATGTGGGGGGGAATTTTTATTCACCCCTCCACTTT	CASSQDVGGNFYSPLHF
TRBV10-1	TRBJ1-6	NA	NA	TGCGCCAGCAGTGAGTCTGCGGGACTGGCATCACCCCTCCACTTT	CASSESAGLASPLHF
TRBV5-1	TRBJ2-3	NA	NA	TGCGCCAGCAGCAAGACTAGCACAGATACGCAGTATTTT	CASSKTSTDTQYF
TRBV11-3	TRBJ2-1	TRBD2	NA	TGTGCCAGCAGCTTCCCGGGGGGGCCCAATGAGCAGTTCTTC	CASSFPGGPNEQFF
TRBV19	TRBJ1-4	NA	NA	TGTGCCAGTATCCCCCGGGCAGGGGACGAAAAACTGTTTTTT	CASIPRAGDEKLFF
TRBV27	TRBJ1-2	NA	NA	TGTGCCAGCTGGAGGGCAGGTGATGGCTACACCTTC	CASWRAGDGYTF
TRBV3-1/TRBV3-2	TRBJ2-1	NA	NA	TGTGCCAGCAGCCATTCCTGGGGGACTGGGCAACCTGAGCAGTTCTTC	CASSHSWGTGQPEQFF